These 11 T cell receptor beta chains were sequenced from one sample in a study of cytomegalovirus exposure and HLA in healthy donors. Vbeta (60) and Jbeta (13) primers were used in the PCR. Profiled with immunoSEQ multiplex PCR; TCRdb holds only in-frame clones, not every one. The table includes about 97,000 clones, over 75% detected once. Sequences were obtained from PBMCs. Receptors originate from a man aged 35 to 55 in good health and CMV-seropositive.

This chain links TRBV27 with TRBJ1-6; 7 positions agree with TRBD1. V lost 6 bases, J lost 7 bases, and 6 bases stayed unmatched. Germline V gives CDR1 MNHEY, CDR2 SMNVEV (reference sequence). This CDR3 is 14 amino acids long. The CDR3 region is CASSTGVGNSPLHF. CDR3 sequence (DNA): TGTGCCAGCAGCACAGGGGTCGGGAATTCACCCCTCCACTTT.

This rearrangement joins TRBV30 to TRBJ1-3, with 7 positions matching TRBD1. V was clipped by 3 bases and J by 2 bases; unmatched bases: 4. The CDR3 contains 14 residues. The germline CDR1 and CDR2 sequences are GTSNPN and SVGIG (reference sequence). The CDR3 DNA is TGTGCCTGGAGCGCCACAGGGGCTGGAAACACCATATATTTT. Translating gives CAWSATGAGNTIYF.

The V gene is TRBV6-5, the J gene TRBJ2-5, with TRBD1 matching 10 bases. The J segment lost 5 bases and the V segment lost 5 bases, leaving 2 bases of the junction unmatched. Germline-derived CDR1 and CDR2 are MNHEY and SVGAGI. The CDR3 sequence is 13 residues long. The CDR3 region has the DNA TGTGCCAGCAGTGACAGGGGGCGGGAGACCCAGTACTTC. This gives the protein CASSDRGRETQYF.

The V call is TRBV27, the J call TRBJ2-2, with a tentative D call TRBD1 (5 bases). The V gene lost 5 bases and the J gene lost 4 bases, with 17 bases spanning the gap. The CDR3 totals 16 residues. Germline assignment: CDR1 MNHEY and CDR2 SMNVEV (reference sequence). The CDR3 protein is CASSPRTNRFTGELFF. The CDR3 DNA follows: TGTGCCAGCAGTCCCAGGACAAATCGTTTCACCGGGGAGCTGTTTTTT.

The chain employs TRBV2 and TRBJ1-2, with a weak D call TRBD1 (6 bases). The CDR3 is 13 amino acids. V was shortened by 6 bases and J by 8 bases, with 16 bases between the two germline ends. Per the germline V gene, CDR1 is SNHLY and CDR2 is FYNNEI. CDR3 sequence (DNA): TGTGCCAGCAGACAACAGGGTCTTAGGGGCTACACCTTC. It is translated as CASRQQGLRGYTF.

The count of this clone is one. The V gene is TRBV7-8, the J gene TRBJ2-5; 7 bases match TRBD2. The CDR3 covers 17 residues. Germline CDR1 and CDR2: SGHVS and FQNEAQ. V was clipped by 2 bases and J by 5 bases; unmatched bases: 14. The CDR3 reads CASSLSGGFRAEETQYF. In DNA, the CDR3 is TGTGCCAGCAGCTTATCCGGGGGGTTCAGGGCTGAGGAGACCCAGTACTTC. Full variable domain (missing parts from reference TRBV7-8 and TRBJ2-5): GAGVSQSPRYKVAKRGQDVALRCDPISGHVSLFWYQQALGQGPEFLTYFQNEAQLDKSGLPSDRFFAERPEGSVSTLKIQRTQQEDSAVYLCASSLSGGFRAEETQYFGPGTRLLVL.

V usage is TRBV4-1 and J usage is TRBJ2-7, with D perhaps matching TRBD2 (5 bases). The CDR3 sequence is 14 residues long. V lost 1 base and J 1 base, leaving 8 bases between the germline ends. Germline assignment: CDR1 MGHRA and CDR2 YSYEKL. The CDR3: CASSQGGFSYEQYF. The CDR3, as DNA: TGCGCCAGCAGCCAAGGCGGGTTTTCCTACGAGCAGTACTTC.

The V and J genes are TRBV11-1 and TRBJ2-1, with D perhaps matching TRBD1 (6 bases). The CDR3 covers 14 residues. The V and J ends lost 4 bases and 4 bases respectively, with 11 bases between them. Germline CDR1 and CDR2: SGHAT and FQDESV (reference sequence). The CDR3 loop is CASSSGTMYNEQFF. The CDR3 bases are TGTGCCAGCAGCTCCGGGACAATGTACAATGAGCAGTTCTTC.

The chain links TRBV28 to TRBJ1-2; 7 nucleotides line up with TRBD1. Germline-derived CDR1 and CDR2 are MDHEN and SYDVKM. This CDR3 has 13 amino acids. V gave up 6 bases and J gave up 7 bases; unmatched junction bases: 8. The chain's CDR3 is CASRSGTVGGYTF. CDR3 in DNA: TGTGCCAGCAGATCCGGGACAGTTGGTGGCTACACCTTC.

The rearrangement uses TRBV5-4 and TRBJ2-1; D is perhaps TRBD2 (6 bases). The germline CDR1 and CDR2 sequences are SGHNT and YYREEE (reference sequence). CDR3 length: 14 residues. Trimming stripped 0 bases from V and 5 bases from J, with 9 bases between. Here the CDR3 DNA reads TGTGCCAGCAGCTTGGGTCTAGCGAACAATGAGCAGTTCTTC. It specifies CASSLGLANNEQFF.

V is TRBV7-2 and J is TRBJ1-2; TRBD1 agrees at 8 bases. Germline V gene data show CDR1 as SGHTA and CDR2 as FQGNSA. V lost 4 bases, J lost 8 bases, and 18 bases stayed unmatched. The length of the CDR3 is 17 residues. The CDR3 DNA reads TGTGCCAGCAGCTACATATCCGGAATGACAGGGGCGCAAGGCTACACCTTC. It yields the protein CASSYISGMTGAQGYTF.